This T cell receptor beta chain was sequenced in a study of shared clonotypes between healthy human individuals. Method: immunoSEQ multiplex PCR; TCRdb's copy keeps in-frame clones and lacks some. The sample consists of roughly 1,600,000 clones, about 98.5% of them appearing once. This CDR3 is 12 amino acids long. In germline, CDR1 is SGDLS, CDR2 YYNGEE. Trimming took off 2 bases at V and 7 bases at J, with 9 bases between the two ends. In regard to this clone: Its antigen is not identified.

Study results and caveats: About 5% of naive CD4 clonotypes were shared across a few donors. Compared with clonotypes that all four donors shared, non-shared clonotypes had lower generation probabilities. Among the subsets, naive ones generally showed larger estimated richness than memory ones.

The chain carries TRBV9 and TRBJ1-1, with TRBD1 as a possible D gene (6 bases). The clonotype was recovered from a man aged 30 to 45 in good health. Specimen: naive CD4+ T cells sorted from blood. The subset here: CD45RA+ positively selected. This CDR3 is CASSVRTVEAFF. The CDR3 region has the DNA TGTGCCAGCAGCGTCCGGACAGTTGAAGCTTTCTTT.